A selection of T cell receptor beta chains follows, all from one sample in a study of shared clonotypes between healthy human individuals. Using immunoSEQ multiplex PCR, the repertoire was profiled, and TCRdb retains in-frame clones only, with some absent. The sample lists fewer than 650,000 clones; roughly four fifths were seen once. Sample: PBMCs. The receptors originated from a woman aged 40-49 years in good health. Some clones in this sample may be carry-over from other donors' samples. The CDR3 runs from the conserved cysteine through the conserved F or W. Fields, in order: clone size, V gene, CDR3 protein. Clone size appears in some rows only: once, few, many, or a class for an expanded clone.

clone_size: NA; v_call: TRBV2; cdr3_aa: CASSVGHSSNQPQHF
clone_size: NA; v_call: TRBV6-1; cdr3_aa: CASSSTHSGHSPLHF
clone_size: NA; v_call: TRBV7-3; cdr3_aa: CASSLTSSGRSSPYEQYF
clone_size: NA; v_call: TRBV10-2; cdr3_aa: CASSDLGGQPQHF
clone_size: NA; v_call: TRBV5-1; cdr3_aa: CASSLSAAVLQETQYF
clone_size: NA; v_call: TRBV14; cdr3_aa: CASSQVSGGSGELFF
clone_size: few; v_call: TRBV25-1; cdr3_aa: CASSGTGEVEKLFF
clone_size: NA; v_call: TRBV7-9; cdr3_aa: CASNPGLAGVGNTGELFF
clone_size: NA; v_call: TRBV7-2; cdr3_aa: CASSKSGTLSYEQYF
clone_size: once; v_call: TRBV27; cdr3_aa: CASSLGGKRRETQYF
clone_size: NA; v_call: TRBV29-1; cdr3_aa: CSGGGVSAGELFF
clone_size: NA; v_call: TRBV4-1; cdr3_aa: CASSQDSPGYNEQFF
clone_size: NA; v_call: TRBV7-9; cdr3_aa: CASSADRIFGNTIYF
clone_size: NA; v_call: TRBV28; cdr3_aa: CASTPGGGRGANEQYF
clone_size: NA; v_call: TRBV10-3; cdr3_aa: CAISEQGMNTEAFF
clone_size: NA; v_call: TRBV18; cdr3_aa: CASSRVGGLYNEQFF
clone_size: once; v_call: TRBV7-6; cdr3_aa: CASSSKLRLTTDTQYF
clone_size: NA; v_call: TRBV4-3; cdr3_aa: CASSQDWGVAGKAFF
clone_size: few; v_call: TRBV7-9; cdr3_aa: CASSLASRPGKLFF
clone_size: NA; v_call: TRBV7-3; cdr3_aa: CASSPSGAGFYNEQFF
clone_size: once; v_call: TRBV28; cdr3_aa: CASSRAGTNNLYEQYF
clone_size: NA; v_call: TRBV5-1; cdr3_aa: CASTLGSSQETQYF
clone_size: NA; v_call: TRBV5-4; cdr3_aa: CASSSDNYGYTF
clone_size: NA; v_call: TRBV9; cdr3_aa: CASTLSGRADTGELFF
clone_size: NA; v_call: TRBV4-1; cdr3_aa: CASSQRQGASYEQYF
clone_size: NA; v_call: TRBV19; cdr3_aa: CASTTGRGNQPQHF
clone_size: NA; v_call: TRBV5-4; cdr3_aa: CASSPVAGGPLDTQYF
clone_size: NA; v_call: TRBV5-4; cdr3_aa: CASSPPGAFNTGELFF
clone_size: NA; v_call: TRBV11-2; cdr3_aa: CASTLVRERTGELFF
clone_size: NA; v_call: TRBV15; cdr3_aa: CATSRDLTNGMYEQYF
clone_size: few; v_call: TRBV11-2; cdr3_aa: CASSNVRDSPLHF
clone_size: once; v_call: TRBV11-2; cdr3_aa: CASSPSVLAATYEQYF
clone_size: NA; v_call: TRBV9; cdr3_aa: CASSVGDSRGQETQYF
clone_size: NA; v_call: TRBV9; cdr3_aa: CASSVRAGGYNEQFF
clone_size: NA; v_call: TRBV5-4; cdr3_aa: CASSRDRVREQYF
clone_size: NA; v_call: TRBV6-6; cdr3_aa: CASSAQGYGYTF
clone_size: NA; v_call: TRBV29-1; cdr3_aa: CSVVAPLRANEQFF
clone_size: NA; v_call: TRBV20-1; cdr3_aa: CSAPGGYTF
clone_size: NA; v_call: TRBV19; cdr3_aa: CASSIEPGLLMNTEAFF
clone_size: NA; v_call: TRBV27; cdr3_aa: CASSPTTRGYNEQFF
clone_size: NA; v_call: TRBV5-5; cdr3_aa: CASSTRQGADYEQYF
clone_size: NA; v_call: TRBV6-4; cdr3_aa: CASSDSASGGQFF
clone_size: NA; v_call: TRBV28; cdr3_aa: CASSSWGQRPSGNTIYF
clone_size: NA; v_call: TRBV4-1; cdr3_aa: CASSQEIYRTVQETQYF
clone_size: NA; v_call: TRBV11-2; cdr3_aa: CASSLVRVVDAELFF
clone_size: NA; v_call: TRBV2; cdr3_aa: CASRGLAGDEQFF
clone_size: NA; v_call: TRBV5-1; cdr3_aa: CASSPTSSPYEQYF
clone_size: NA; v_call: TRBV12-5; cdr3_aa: CASGSGGSSGNTIYF
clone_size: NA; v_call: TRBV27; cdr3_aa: CASSFGPLPVEQYF
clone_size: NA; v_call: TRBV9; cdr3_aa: CASSVYTVGGTDTQYF
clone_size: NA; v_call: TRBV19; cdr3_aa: CASSIVAGEETQYF
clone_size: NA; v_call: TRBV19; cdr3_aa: CASSIPGAGEKLFF
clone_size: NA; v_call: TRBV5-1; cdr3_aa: CASSLDGMGNTEAFF
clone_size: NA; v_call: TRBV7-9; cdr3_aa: CASSPGQHSYEQYF
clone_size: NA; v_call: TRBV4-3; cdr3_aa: CASSQAAEVPYEQYF
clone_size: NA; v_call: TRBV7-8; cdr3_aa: CASSPQADGYTF
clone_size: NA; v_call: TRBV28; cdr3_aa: CASSQTRRFSFF
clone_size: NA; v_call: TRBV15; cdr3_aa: CATSTGTSGSYEQYF